This passage covers 21 T cell receptor beta chains from one sample sequenced in a study of identical twins. TCRdb fed the 5' RACE reads into MiXCR, producing one record per CDR3 protein. The sample yields about 390,000 distinct CDR3 sequences, around 9% seen once. The material sequenced was naive T cells sorted from blood. The receptors come from a woman between 45 and 65 years old in good health.

This clonotype has a handful of counts. The V and J genes are TRBV4-1 and TRBJ1-5; D is unresolved. The germline V and J ends were trimmed by 1 base and 6 bases, with 10 bases remaining between them. Germline CDR1 is MGHRA and CDR2 is YSYEKL. This CDR3 is 14 amino acids long. DNA of the CDR3: TGCGCCAGCAGCCAAGTCGCCGCGCGTCAGCCCCAGCATTTT. This translates into CASSQVAARQPQHF.

The chain employs TRBV11-2 and TRBJ2-7; D may match TRBD1 or TRBD2 (5 bases each). The CDR3 is made up of 15 amino acids. Germline V CDR1 and CDR2: SGHAT, FQNNGV. The V end lost 4 bases, the J end lost 0 bases, and 13 bases lay between the germline ends. The CDR3 loop is CASSSHRDASYEQYF. The CDR3 bases are TGTGCCAGCAGCTCCCACCGGGACGCCTCCTACGAGCAGTACTTC.

The chain employs TRBV25-1 and TRBJ2-7; a possible D gene is TRBD2 (5 bases). Germline assignment: CDR1 MGHDK and CDR2 SYGVNS. The V end was cut by 6 bases, the J end by 0 bases, with 15 bases between. This CDR3 region has 15 residues. CDR3 in amino acids: CASSQPGILSYEQYF. In DNA, the CDR3 is TGTGCCAGCAGCCAGCCCGGGATCCTCTCCTACGAGCAGTACTTC.

This clonotype was seen a handful of times. The gene calls are TRBV11-2 and TRBJ2-5, with no clear D. V gave up 5 bases and J gave up 5 bases, with 6 bases separating them. CDR1 and CDR2 (germline): SGHAT, FQNNGV. The CDR3 is 11 residues long. CDR3 sequence reads: CASSTKETQYF. CDR3 DNA sequence: TGTGCCAGCAGCACCAAGGAGACCCAGTACTTC. The whole variable domain, remainder taken from reference TRBV11-2 and TRBJ2-5, is EAGVAQSPRYKIIEKRQSVAFWCNPISGHATLYWYQQILGQGPKLLIQFQNNGVVDDSQLPKDRFSAERLKGVDSTLKIQPAKLEDSAVYLCASSTKETQYFGPGTRLLVL.

This clonotype was counted a few times. The chain carries TRBV7-9 and TRBJ2-2, with D perhaps TRBD2 (6 bases). The V and J ends lost 5 bases and 0 bases respectively, with 10 bases between them. This CDR3 has 15 residues. Per germline, CDR1 SEHNR and CDR2 FQNEAQ (reference sequence). CDR3 DNA sequence: TGTGCCAGCAGCCCCCGGGGGACGAACACCGGGGAGCTGTTTTTT. It yields the protein CASSPRGTNTGELFF.

This clonotype was counted at least ten times. The V call is TRBV20-1, the J call TRBJ2-3; TRBD2 agrees at 11 bases. This CDR3 has 14 residues. The V gene end was trimmed by 5 bases and the J gene end by 5 bases; junction bases not matched to a gene: 6. The germline V gene encodes CDR1 DFQATT and CDR2 SNEGSKA (reference sequence). CDR3 amino acids: CSAYSGREIDTQYF. The CDR3 DNA reads as TGCAGTGCTTATAGCGGGAGGGAGATAGATACGCAGTATTTT.

The sample holds many counts of this clonotype. The chain is built from TRBV11-2 and TRBJ2-7; D call uncertain. CDR1 and CDR2 from the germline V gene are SGHAT and FQNNGV. The CDR3 is 14 residues long. V was shortened by 1 base and J by 3 bases, with 10 bases between the two germline ends. CDR3 nucleotide sequence: TGTGCCAGCAGCTTAGGGCCTGGCTACTACGAGCAGTACGTC. This encodes CASSLGPGYYEQYV.

This clonotype was found many times. The rearrangement uses TRBV3-1 and TRBJ2-4; tentative D call: TRBD2 (6 bases). V lost 4 bases, J lost 8 bases, and 18 bases lay in between. CDR1 is LGHDT, CDR2 YNNKEL, per germline (reference sequence). The CDR3 is made up of 15 amino acids. This CDR3 is CASSLLVGDLDIQYF. In DNA form, the CDR3 reads TGTGCCAGCAGCCTCCTCGTCGGGGACTTAGACATTCAGTACTTC.

This clonotype came up a few times. This sequence joins TRBV5-6 and TRBJ2-1, with TRBD1 matching 9 bases. CDR1 is SGHDT, CDR2 YYEEEE, per germline. The junction had 9 bases not matched to a gene; V was cut back by 4 bases and J by 7 bases. The CDR3 is 15 residues long. The DNA of the CDR3 is TGTGCCAGCAGCCCTCCCCGGGACAGGGAAAATGAGCAGTTCTTC. It translates to CASSPPRDRENEQFF.

Ten or more counts support this clonotype. V and J are TRBV12-3 or TRBV12-4 and TRBJ2-5; possible D gene TRBD1, 5 bases. V dropped 7 bases and J dropped 4 bases, with 13 bases sitting between them. The CDR3 is 13 amino acids. The CDR3 sequence: CASNTRVGETQYF. The CDR3 region has the DNA TGTGCCAGCAACACCAGGGTAGGAGAGACCCAGTACTTC.

This clonotype was detected a few times. This rearrangement joins TRBV10-3 to TRBJ2-3, with 7 nucleotides matching TRBD2. CDR1 and CDR2 (germline): ENHRY, SYGVKD. This CDR3 is 15 amino acids long. The J segment lost 6 bases and the V segment lost 4 bases, leaving 10 bases of the junction unmatched. CDR3 sequence: CAISVERGRGDTQYF. For the CDR3, the DNA is TGTGCCATCAGTGTTGAAAGAGGGCGGGGGGATACGCAGTATTTT.

Worth noting for this clonotype: This sequence may be a read error, since a much larger clone differs from it by one base. The rearrangement joins TRBV24-1 to TRBJ2-1; D remains ambiguous. Germline CDR1 and CDR2: KGHDR and SFDVKD. This CDR3 is built from 11 residues. The CDR3: CATCDLFEQFF. The CDR3 nucleotides read TGTGCCACCTGTGATTTGTTTGAGCAGTTCTTC.

The sample holds a few counts of this clonotype. This rearrangement joins TRBV4-1 to TRBJ2-2; the match to TRBD2 covers 8 bases. The ends lost 1 base at V and 8 bases at J; junction bases unmatched: 9. The CDR3 has 16 amino acids. The germline V gene encodes CDR1 MGHRA and CDR2 YSYEKL. The CDR3 spells CASSQGEAGTRGELFF. The CDR3 DNA reads TGCGCCAGCAGCCAAGGGGAAGCGGGGACTAGAGGGGAGCTGTTTTTT.

This clonotype was recorded a few times. The junction departs from germline at one end; a sequencing error may be responsible. The chain employs TRBV12-5 and TRBJ2-1; 7 bases fit TRBD1. Germline assignment: CDR1 LGHNT and CDR2 FRNRAP. CDR3 length: 15 amino acids. The CDR3 protein is CASGLGRQGRGPTLF. As DNA, the CDR3 is TGTGCTAGTGGTTTGGGAAGACAGGGCCGGGGTCCCACACTCTTC.

This clonotype has a count of ten or more. This rearrangement joins TRBV29-1 to TRBJ2-1; D tentatively fits TRBD1 or TRBD2 (6 bases each). The V gene's germline CDR1 is SQVTM and CDR2 ANQGSEA. This CDR3 contains 14 residues. V was cut by 4 bases and J by 0 bases, with 10 bases left in between. The CDR3: CSVGGAYSYNEQFF. The CDR3 bases are TGCAGCGTTGGGGGGGCCTACTCCTACAATGAGCAGTTCTTC.

This clonotype was seen at least ten times. V is TRBV9 and J is TRBJ2-7; possibly TRBD1 for D (6 bases). The length of the CDR3 is 16 residues. From germline, CDR1 is SGDLS and CDR2 YYNGEE. V lost 0 bases to trimming and J lost 1 base, with 14 bases between them. The CDR3 nucleotides are TGTGCCAGCAGCGTAGTTGACCAGGGGAGTTCCTACGAGCAGTACTTC. It translates to CASSVVDQGSSYEQYF.

This chain joins TRBV4-1 and TRBJ2-7, with a possible D match to TRBD2 (6 bases). V lost 0 bases and J 5 bases, leaving 8 bases between the germline ends. The CDR3 sequence is 13 residues long. CDR1 and CDR2 from the germline V gene are MGHRA and YSYEKL. The CDR3 protein is CASSQDGEDEQYF. The CDR3 DNA reads TGCGCCAGCAGCCAAGACGGGGAGGACGAGCAGTACTTC.

Ten or more counts support this clonotype. The chain is built from TRBV6-2 or TRBV6-3 and TRBJ2-1; TRBD1 might be the D (6 bases). The CDR3 totals 13 residues. V shed 0 bases and J shed 9 bases, with 9 bases lying between them. CDR1 and CDR2 (germline): MNHEY, SVGEGT. The CDR3 region is CASSYSGGGEQFF. The CDR3 DNA reads TGTGCCAGCAGTTACTCTGGGGGCGGTGAGCAGTTCTTC.

The CDR3 DNA sequence: TGTGCCAGCAGCAAGGGCCTCATGAACACTGAAGCTTTCTTT. Protein: CASSKGLMNTEAFF. The V and J genes are TRBV3-1 and TRBJ1-1; the D is unclear. The CDR3 is made up of 14 amino acids. V was shortened by 5 bases and J by 0 bases, with 10 bases between the two germline ends. In germline, CDR1 is LGHDT, CDR2 YNNKEL (reference sequence). Variable domain in full (rest from reference TRBV3-1 and TRBJ1-1): DTAVSQTPKYLVTQMGNDKSIKCEQNLGHDTMYWYKQDSKKFLKIMFSYNNKELIINETVPNRFSPKSPDKAHLNLHINSLELGDSAVYFCASSKGLMNTEAFFGQGTRLTVV.

This clonotype was counted between two and nine times. The V call is TRBV4-1, the J call TRBJ2-7, with 12 nucleotides matching TRBD2. This CDR3 comprises 15 residues. V lost 1 base to trimming and J lost 4 bases; unmatched junction nucleotides: 2. CDR1 is MGHRA, CDR2 YSYEKL, per germline. CDR3 bases: TGCGCCAGCAGCCAAGTTCTAGCGGGAGGGTACGAGCAGTACTTC. Its translation: CASSQVLAGGYEQYF.

The J gene is TRBJ1-2, the V gene TRBV20-1; no clear D gene. CDR3 size: 14 residues. Between the trimmed V and J ends, which lost 0 bases and 2 bases, there was a span of 10 bases. The germline gives CDR1 DFQATT, CDR2 SNEGSKA (reference sequence). CDR3 sequence: CSAREQSLNYGYTF. CDR3 nucleotide sequence: TGCAGTGCTAGAGAACAGTCCTTGAACTATGGCTACACCTTC.